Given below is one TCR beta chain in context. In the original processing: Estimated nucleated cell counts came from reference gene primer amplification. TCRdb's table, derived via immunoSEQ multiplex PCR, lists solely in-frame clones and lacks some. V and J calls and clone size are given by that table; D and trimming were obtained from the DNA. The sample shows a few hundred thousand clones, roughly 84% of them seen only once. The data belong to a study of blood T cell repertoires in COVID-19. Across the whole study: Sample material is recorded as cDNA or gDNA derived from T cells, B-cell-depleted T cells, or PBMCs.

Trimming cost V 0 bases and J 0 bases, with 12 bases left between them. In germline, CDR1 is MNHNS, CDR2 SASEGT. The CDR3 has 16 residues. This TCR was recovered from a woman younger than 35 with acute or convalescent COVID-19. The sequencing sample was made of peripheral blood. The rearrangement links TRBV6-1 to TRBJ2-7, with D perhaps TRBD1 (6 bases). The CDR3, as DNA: TGTGCCAGCAGTGAAGCTGCAGGGGTCCTCTCCTACGAGCAGTACTTC. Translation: CASSEAAGVLSYEQYF.